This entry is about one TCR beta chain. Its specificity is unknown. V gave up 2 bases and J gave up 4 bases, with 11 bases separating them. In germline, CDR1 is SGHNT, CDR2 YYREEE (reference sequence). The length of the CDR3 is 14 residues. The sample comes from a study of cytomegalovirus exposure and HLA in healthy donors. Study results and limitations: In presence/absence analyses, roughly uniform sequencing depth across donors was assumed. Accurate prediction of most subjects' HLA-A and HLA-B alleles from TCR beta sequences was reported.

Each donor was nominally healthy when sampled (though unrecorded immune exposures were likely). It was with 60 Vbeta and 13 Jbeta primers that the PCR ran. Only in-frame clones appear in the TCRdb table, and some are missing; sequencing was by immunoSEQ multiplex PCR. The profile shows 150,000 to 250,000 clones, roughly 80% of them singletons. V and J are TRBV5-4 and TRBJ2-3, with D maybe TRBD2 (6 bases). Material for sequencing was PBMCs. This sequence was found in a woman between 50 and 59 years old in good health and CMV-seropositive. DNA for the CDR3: TGTGCCAGCAGCTTTGGAGAGCGGGCAGATACGCAGTATTTT. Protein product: CASSFGERADTQYF. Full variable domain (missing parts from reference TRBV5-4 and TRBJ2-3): ETGVTQSPTHLIKTRGQQVTLRCSSQSGHNTVSWYQQALGQGPQFIFQYYREEENGRGNFPPRFSGLQFPNYSSELNVNALELDDSALYLCASSFGERADTQYFGPGTRLTVL.